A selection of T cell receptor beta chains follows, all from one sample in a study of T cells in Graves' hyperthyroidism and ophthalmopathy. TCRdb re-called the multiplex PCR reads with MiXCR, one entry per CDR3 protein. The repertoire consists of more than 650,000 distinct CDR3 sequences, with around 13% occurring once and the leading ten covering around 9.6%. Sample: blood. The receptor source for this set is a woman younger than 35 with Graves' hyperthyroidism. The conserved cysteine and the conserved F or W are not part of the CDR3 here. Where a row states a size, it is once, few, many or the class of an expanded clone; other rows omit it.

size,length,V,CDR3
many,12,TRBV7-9,ASSFGTGEETQY
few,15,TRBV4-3,ASSQTGARQSNEKLF
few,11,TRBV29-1,SVASGLSYEQY
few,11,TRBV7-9,ASSRLSAGELF
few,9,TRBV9,ASSGSAEQF
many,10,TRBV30,AWGVYGTEAF
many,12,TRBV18,ASSPPSKAGEPY
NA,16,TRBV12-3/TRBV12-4,ASSPGTGRNWGNSPLH
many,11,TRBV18,ASSRQGNYGYT
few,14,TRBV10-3,ATSGLAGDESDEQF
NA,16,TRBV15,ATSRGLSGVGSADTQY
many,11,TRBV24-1,ATSDPGQYGYT
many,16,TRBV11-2,ASSLGQGARGSYNEQF
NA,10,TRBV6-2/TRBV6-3,ASSSSTPEAF
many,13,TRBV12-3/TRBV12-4,ASSFGLANTGELF
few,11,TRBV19,ASGRQWTDTQY
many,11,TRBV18,ASSPGANNEQF
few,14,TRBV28,ASSFGRGLAKNIQY
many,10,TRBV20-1,SASAGTDKAF
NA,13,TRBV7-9,ASSVAGGAGEKLF
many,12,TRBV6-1,ASRPIGGSHEQY
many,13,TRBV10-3,ATRGGGGPTDTQY
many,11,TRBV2,ASSRTGTDEQY
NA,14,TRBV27,ASSLSDAGGPYEQY